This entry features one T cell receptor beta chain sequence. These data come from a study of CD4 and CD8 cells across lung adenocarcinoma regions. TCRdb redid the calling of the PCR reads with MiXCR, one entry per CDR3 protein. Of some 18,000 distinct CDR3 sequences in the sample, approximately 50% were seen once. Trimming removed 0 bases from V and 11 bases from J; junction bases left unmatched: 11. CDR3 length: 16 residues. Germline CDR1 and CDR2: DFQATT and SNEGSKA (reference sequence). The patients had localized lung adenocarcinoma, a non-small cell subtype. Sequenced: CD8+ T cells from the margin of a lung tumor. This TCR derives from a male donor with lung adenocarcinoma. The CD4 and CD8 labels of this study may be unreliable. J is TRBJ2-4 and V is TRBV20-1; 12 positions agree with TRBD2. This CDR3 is CSARDWTSGAHDVQYF. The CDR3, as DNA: TGCAGTGCTAGAGATTGGACTAGCGGGGCCCATGATGTTCAGTACTTC.